The 31 T cell receptor beta chains given below trace back to one sample, sequenced in a study of blood T cells in healthy people across ages (dated by TCRdb to between 2014 and 2017). The receptor library was made with 5' RACE. The data were produced on an Illumina HiSeq 2500. A second roughly 6 to 11 cycle PCR used a sample-barcoded 5' primer and a J-beta primer mix. TCRdb reanalyzed the raw reads on its own, using fastp at Q25 for trimming and MiXCR for clone calling, and kept in-frame beta chains. Rows merge per CDR3 protein into single entries with the most common DNA and genes. Within this sample are 890,000 or so distinct CDR3 sequences, with approximately 67% of them counted one time only. The ten largest clones add up to roughly 26% of the sample. The sample comprised blood. The receptors derive from a man under 40 in good health.

This chain uses TRBV7-9 with TRBJ2-2, with D perhaps TRBD2 (6 bases). V was cut by 8 bases and J by 1 base, with 14 bases left in between. The CDR3 has 15 amino acids. Germline-derived CDR1 and CDR2 are SEHNR and FQNEAQ (reference sequence). In nucleotides, the CDR3 is TGTGCCAGCCTTCAGGCGGGGCGGAACACCGGGGAGCTGTTTTTT. This translates into CASLQAGRNTGELFF.

The V gene is TRBV2, the J gene TRBJ2-7; 12 positions match TRBD1. V shed 4 bases, J shed 2 bases, and the junction held 6 bases outside the gene matches. CDR3 length: 16 amino acids. Germline-derived CDR1 and CDR2 are SNHLY and FYNNEI. Here the CDR3 DNA reads TGTGCCAGCAGTGGGGGACAGGGGGCGCGAACCTACGAGCAGTACTTC. It yields the protein CASSGGQGARTYEQYF.

This chain connects TRBV20-1 to TRBJ1-1; D ambiguous. Germline CDR1 is DFQATT and CDR2 is SNEGSKA (reference sequence). CDR3 length equals 14 residues. The ends were cut back, 1 base at V and 1 base at J, with 10 bases in the middle. CDR3 in amino acids: CSARGAGRNTEAFF. DNA of the CDR3: TGCAGTGCTAGAGGGGCCGGCCGGAACACTGAAGCTTTCTTT.

The rearrangement links TRBV29-1 to TRBJ2-3, with D perhaps matching TRBD1 (6 bases). V was trimmed by 5 bases and J by 2 bases, leaving 11 bases between them. From germline, CDR1 is SQVTM and CDR2 ANQGSEA. The CDR3 is 13 amino acids. The CDR3 here is CSVYRDPTDTQYF. DNA of the CDR3: TGCAGCGTTTACAGGGACCCCACAGATACGCAGTATTTT.

The V gene is TRBV11-2, the J gene TRBJ2-1; D not certain. V was shortened by 0 bases and J by 3 bases, with 12 bases between the two germline ends. Germline lookup yields CDR1 SGHAT and CDR2 FQNNGV. This CDR3 spans 16 amino acids. CDR3 protein: CASSLDRGVGYNEQFF. CDR3 in DNA: TGTGCCAGCAGCTTAGATCGTGGGGTGGGCTACAATGAGCAGTTCTTC.

Comments on this clonotype: Germline is not matched at one junction end, which may reflect a read error. This chain uses TRBV6-6 with TRBJ2-7, with D hard to call. The length of the CDR3 is 12 residues. Germline V CDR1 and CDR2: MNHNY, SVGAGI (reference sequence). The chain's CDR3 is CASGQSSYEPYF. The CDR3 DNA follows: TGTGCCAGCGGCCAGAGCTCCTACGAGCCGTACTTC.

V is TRBV12-3 or TRBV12-4 and J is TRBJ1-2; TRBD1 might be the D (6 bases). The CDR3 consists of 13 residues. With 2 bases removed from V and 4 bases from J, the gap between germline ends came to 8 bases. The CDR3 coding sequence is TGTGCCAGCAGTTTAAGGGGGGCCTATGGCTACACCTTC. Protein sequence: CASSLRGAYGYTF.

The V and J genes are TRBV4-3 and TRBJ1-2, with D unresolved. Trimming took off 0 bases at V and 1 base at J, with 9 bases between the two ends. CDR1 and CDR2 (germline): LGHNA, YSLEER. The CDR3 loop spans 15 amino acids. CDR3: CASSQDPQYNYGYTF. DNA of the CDR3: TGCGCCAGCAGCCAAGATCCACAGTATAACTATGGCTACACCTTC.

This rearrangement joins TRBV20-1 to TRBJ2-7, with D tentatively TRBD1 (6 bases). Deletions cut 2 bases from V and 4 bases from J, with 12 bases between. The V gene's germline CDR1 is DFQATT and CDR2 SNEGSKA (reference sequence). CDR3 size: 13 residues. For the CDR3, the DNA is TGCAGTGCTAGACCCAACGACAGGTACGAGCAGTACTTC. Protein sequence: CSARPNDRYEQYF.

The chain combines TRBV20-1 with TRBJ1-4; 7 nucleotides align to TRBD1. V was pared by 4 bases and J by 6 bases, with 8 bases of the junction left unmatched. Germline-derived CDR1 and CDR2 are DFQATT and SNEGSKA (reference sequence). The CDR3 spans 14 residues. CDR3 DNA sequence: TGCAGTGCTATTGACAGGGCGGGGGATGAAAAACTGTTTTTT. As protein: CSAIDRAGDEKLFF.

This clonotype came up a few times. The chain recombines TRBV20-1 with TRBJ2-6, with D perhaps assigned TRBD1 or TRBD2 (6 bases each). This CDR3 has 16 residues. Per germline, CDR1 DFQATT and CDR2 SNEGSKA (reference sequence). Trimming removed 3 bases at V and 0 bases at J, with 12 bases between. The CDR3 loop is CSASGGASSGANVLTF. DNA of the CDR3: TGCAGTGCTAGCGGGGGCGCCAGCTCTGGGGCCAACGTCCTGACTTTC.

About this clonotype: One end of the junction is discordant with germline, which a read error may explain. The chain combines TRBV6-6 with TRBJ2-3; D remains unclear. CDR3 size: 15 residues. The germline V gene has CDR1 MNHNY and CDR2 SVGAGI (reference sequence). DNA of the CDR3: TGTGCTAGCAGTTACGTTAGCAGAGACACAGATACGCAGTATTTT. Translating it yields CASSYVSRDTDTQYF.

The chain has TRBV9 and TRBJ1-2, with TRBD1 matching over 7 bases. The CDR3 totals 15 residues. Germline V lookup: CDR1 SGDLS, CDR2 YYNGEE. Trimming at V came to 0 bases and at J to 4 bases, leaving 6 bases not matched to a gene. The CDR3 sequence is CASSVEGAGTYGYTF. CDR3 nucleotide sequence: TGTGCCAGCAGCGTAGAGGGGGCAGGGACCTATGGCTACACCTTC.

This clonotype was detected only a few times. The chain couples TRBV9 to TRBJ1-1; tentative D call: TRBD1 (6 bases). Germline CDR1 reads SGDLS; CDR2 reads YYNGEE. This CDR3 is built from 16 residues. V shed 3 bases and J shed 10 bases, with 25 bases lying between them. The DNA for the CDR3 is TGTGCCAGCAGCGACCCCGGGAGGGGGGAAGCGGGGGGAGCTTTCTTT. Its protein is CASSDPGRGEAGGAFF.

The sample holds a few counts of this clonotype. The genes are TRBV20-1 and TRBJ2-7; possible D gene TRBD2, 6 bases. CDR1 and CDR2 (germline): DFQATT, SNEGSKA (reference sequence). V lost 5 bases and J 3 bases, leaving 14 bases between the germline ends. The CDR3 is 13 amino acids. DNA of the CDR3: TGCAGTGCTCCCCGGCTAGCGAACTACGAGCAGTACTTC. Translating it yields CSAPRLANYEQYF.

This chain uses TRBV24-1 with TRBJ2-1, with D perhaps matching TRBD1 (5 bases). Trimming shortened V by 3 bases and J by 6 bases, and 11 bases separated the two germline ends. The CDR3 has 14 residues. Germline V gene data show CDR1 as KGHDR and CDR2 as SFDVKD. This CDR3 is CATSDLRVPNEQFF. As DNA, the CDR3 is TGTGCCACCAGTGATCTCAGGGTCCCCAATGAGCAGTTCTTC.

A few counts support this clonotype. The chain links TRBV4-2 to TRBJ2-1, with TRBD1 matching over 8 bases. This CDR3 spans 14 amino acids. The germline CDR1 and CDR2 sequences are LGHNA and YNFKEQ. Trimming at V came to 6 bases and at J to 5 bases, leaving 6 bases not matched to a gene. The CDR3 loop is CASSDRGIHNEQFF. Here the CDR3 DNA reads TGTGCCAGCAGTGACAGGGGAATCCACAATGAGCAGTTCTTC.

The chain carries TRBV28 and TRBJ2-5; tentatively, D is TRBD1 (6 bases). Germline V gene data show CDR1 as MDHEN and CDR2 as SYDVKM. Trimming cost V 5 bases and J 3 bases, with 19 bases left between them. The length of the CDR3 is 16 residues. This CDR3 is CASSPWDITYKETQYF. In DNA form, the CDR3 reads TGTGCCAGCAGTCCTTGGGACATCACGTACAAAGAGACCCAGTACTTC.

The sample holds one count of this clonotype. The DNA for the CDR3 is TGTGCCAGCAGCTTAGCGGGAAACACCATATATTTT. It is translated as CASSLAGNTIYF. The chain recombines TRBV7-4 with TRBJ1-3; unclear D gene. The CDR3 runs 12 residues. V lost 0 bases and J lost 4, with 1 base in between. The germline V gene has CDR1 SGHVT and CDR2 SQSDAQ.

V is TRBV3-1 and J is TRBJ2-5; 9 bases align to TRBD2. Trimming removed 2 bases from V and 3 bases from J; junction bases left unmatched: 4. Per germline, CDR1 LGHDT and CDR2 YNNKEL (reference sequence). The length of the CDR3 is 15 residues. CDR3 coding DNA: TGTGCCAGCAGCCAAAGCATAGCGGGGGAAGAGACCCAGTACTTC. It yields the protein CASSQSIAGEETQYF.

The chain recombines TRBV20-1 with TRBJ2-5, with 15 bases that match TRBD2. In germline, CDR1 is DFQATT, CDR2 SNEGSKA (reference sequence). The length of the CDR3 is 18 residues. V lost 2 bases to trimming and J lost 0 bases; unmatched junction nucleotides: 7. The CDR3 sequence: CSARPGLAGGWYQETQYF. For the CDR3, the DNA is TGCAGTGCTAGACCGGGACTAGCGGGGGGCTGGTACCAAGAGACCCAGTACTTC.

The chain carries TRBV20-1 and TRBJ2-7; D perhaps matches TRBD1 (6 bases). The germline V gene has CDR1 DFQATT and CDR2 SNEGSKA (reference sequence). This CDR3 comprises 12 residues. Trimming shortened V by 1 base and J by 11 bases, and 15 bases separated the two germline ends. The DNA for the CDR3 is TGCAGTGCTAGAGCCTTGGACAGCTGCGAGTACTTC. This sequence encodes CSARALDSCEYF.

A few counts support this clonotype. V usage is TRBV4-2 and J usage is TRBJ2-2, with D perhaps matching TRBD1 (5 bases). CDR3 size: 16 residues. CDR1 LGHNA and CDR2 YNFKEQ come from the germline V gene. V gave up 4 bases and J gave up 1 base, with 13 bases separating them. CDR3 sequence (DNA): TGTGCCAGCAGCCTTGGGGCAGGGATGAACACCGGGGAGCTGTTTTTT. Translating gives CASSLGAGMNTGELFF.

V and J are TRBV7-2 and TRBJ1-2, with D unresolved. The CDR3 contains 14 residues. V dropped 1 base and J dropped 5 bases, with 11 bases sitting between them. In germline, CDR1 is SGHTA, CDR2 FQGNSA. The CDR3 coding sequence is TGTGCCAGCAGCTTAGAGTCTCAGCTATATGGCTACACCTTC. Its protein is CASSLESQLYGYTF.

The chain carries TRBV29-1 and TRBJ2-7; 8 bases match TRBD1. Losses at the gene ends were 1 base for V and 4 bases for J; bases not matched to a gene: 3. CDR1 SQVTM and CDR2 ANQGSEA come from the germline V gene. This CDR3 comprises 13 residues. The DNA for the CDR3 is TGCAGCGTTGAAGGACAGGGGCTATACGAGCAGTACTTC. It yields the protein CSVEGQGLYEQYF.

The gene calls are TRBV4-3 and TRBJ2-7; TRBD2 might be the D (6 bases). V was pared by 0 bases and J by 2 bases, with 23 bases between. This CDR3 contains 19 residues. Germline V gene sequence: CDR1 LGHNA, CDR2 YSLEER. CDR3 residues: CASSQDRLIRRGSPYEQYF. The CDR3 DNA sequence: TGCGCCAGCAGCCAAGATAGGCTAATTAGGCGGGGTAGTCCCTACGAGCAGTACTTC.

This clonotype was seen a few times. The chain recombines TRBV10-3 with TRBJ2-1; 8 bases agree with TRBD1. V gave up 4 bases and J gave up 8 bases; unmatched junction bases: 4. The CDR3 spans 13 residues. Looked up from germline, CDR1 is ENHRY and CDR2 is SYGVKD. The CDR3 reads CAISASQGDEQFF. In nucleotides, the CDR3 is TGTGCCATCAGTGCATCACAGGGGGATGAGCAGTTCTTC.

V gene TRBV7-2 combines with J gene TRBJ2-7; tentative D call: TRBD2 (6 bases). The CDR3 has 13 amino acids. Germline V CDR1 and CDR2: SGHTA, FQGNSA. Trimming pared 5 bases from V and 4 bases from J, leaving 12 bases between. The DNA for the CDR3 is TGTGCCAGCAGCCCGGGGGAAAAATACGAGCAGTACTTC. This codes for CASSPGEKYEQYF. The entire variable domain, with the rest obtained from reference TRBV7-2 and TRBJ2-7, is as follows: GAGVSQSPSNKVTEKGKDVELRCDPISGHTALYWYRQSLGQGLEFLIYFQGNSAPDKSGLPSDRFSAERTGGSVSTLTIQRTQQEDSAVYLCASSPGEKYEQYFGPGTRLTVT.

The chain couples TRBV29-1 to TRBJ2-6; D is uncertain. Per germline, CDR1 SQVTM and CDR2 ANQGSEA. The CDR3 is 13 residues long. Here the CDR3 reads CRVLWSGANVLTF. The DNA of the CDR3 is TGCAGAGTTTTGTGGTCTGGGGCCAACGTCCTGACTTTC.

The chain has TRBV12-3 or TRBV12-4 and TRBJ2-4; tentative D call: TRBD1 (6 bases). The end of the DNA is better explained by TRBJ2-7, so the J call may be wrong. CDR3 length: 12 amino acids. This CDR3 reads CASNTGLGEQYF. The CDR3 bases are TGTGCCAGCAATACAGGGTTAGGCGAGCAGTACTTC.

The chain couples TRBV7-2 to TRBJ1-4; D gene uncertain. V shed 3 bases and J shed 6 bases, with 8 bases lying between them. CDR1 is SGHTA, CDR2 FQGNSA, per germline. There are 13 residues in the CDR3. The CDR3: CASSFNTYEKLFF. DNA of the CDR3: TGTGCCAGCAGCTTTAACACTTATGAAAAACTGTTTTTT.